Listed below are T cell receptor beta chains from one sample, sequenced in a study of blood T cell repertoires in COVID-19. Method: immunoSEQ multiplex PCR; TCRdb's copy keeps in-frame clones and lacks some. This table holds some 250,000 clones, 88% found once. Sequencing used peripheral blood. These receptors were collected from a woman aged 25 to 45 with acute or convalescent COVID-19. Each CDR3 is given with its conserved first and last residue. D genes are given only for firm matches. Clone size, where shown, is once, few, many, or a class for clones that have expanded.

d_gene,abundance,j_gene,v_gene,CDR3aa,CDR3nt
NA,once,TRBJ1-3,TRBV1,CTSSQDYTGPGNTIYF,TGCACCAGCAGCCAAGACTATACAGGGCCTGGAAACACCATATATTTT
NA,NA,TRBJ1-2,TRBV7-2,CASSSLWLVGYTF,TGTGCCAGCAGCTCCCTTTGGCTTGTCGGCTACACCTTC
NA,NA,TRBJ2-2,TRBV6-5,CASRQISTGELFF,TGTGCCAGCAGGCAAATCAGCACCGGGGAGCTGTTTTTT
NA,NA,TRBJ2-3,TRBV7-9,CASSLTHSTDTQYF,TGTGCCAGCAGCCTGACTCACAGCACAGATACGCAGTATTTT
TRBD1,few,TRBJ1-1,TRBV5-8,CASSLGQRLNTEAFF,TGTGCCAGCAGCCTGGGACAGAGACTGAACACTGAAGCTTTCTTT
TRBD1,NA,TRBJ1-1,TRBV5-1,CASSWSGGENTEAFF,TGCGCCAGCAGCTGGTCAGGGGGCGAGAACACTGAAGCTTTCTTT
NA,NA,TRBJ2-1,TRBV29-1,CSTRSSYNEQFF,TGCAGCACGAGGAGCTCCTACAATGAGCAGTTCTTC
NA,once,TRBJ2-7,TRBV7-8,CASSLGTFREQYF,TGTGCCAGCAGCTTAGGGACTTTCAGGGAGCAGTACTTC
NA,few,TRBJ2-6,TRBV6-2/TRBV6-3,CASSYSSSGANVLTF,TGTGCCAGCAGTTACTCGAGCTCTGGGGCCAACGTCCTGACTTTC
NA,NA,TRBJ1-1,TRBV30,CAWSANTGYLEAFF,TGTGCCTGGAGTGCCAATACAGGGTACCTTGAAGCTTTCTTT
TRBD2,NA,TRBJ2-1,TRBV5-4,CASSSPTSGRSDEQFF,TGTGCCAGCAGCTCACCGACTAGCGGGAGGTCGGATGAGCAGTTCTTC
TRBD2,NA,TRBJ2-3,TRBV29-1,CSVKGLAGRPSTDTQYF,TGCAGCGTTAAAGGACTAGCGGGACGGCCTAGCACAGATACGCAGTATTTT
TRBD1,NA,TRBJ2-7,TRBV5-1,CASSRPSGTGAYEQYF,TGCGCCAGCAGCCGACCCTCGGGGACAGGGGCTTACGAGCAGTACTTC
NA,NA,TRBJ1-1,TRBV19,CASSIILTGNTEAFF,TGTGCCAGTAGTATTATTTTAACAGGGAACACTGAAGCTTTCTTT
NA,NA,TRBJ2-5,TRBV4-3,CASSQLLADQETQYF,TGCGCCAGCAGCCAACTGTTAGCGGACCAAGAGACCCAGTACTTC
NA,NA,TRBJ2-1,TRBV15,CATSTGQRTSYNEQFF,TGTGCCACCAGCACAGGACAGCGAACCTCCTACAATGAGCAGTTCTTC